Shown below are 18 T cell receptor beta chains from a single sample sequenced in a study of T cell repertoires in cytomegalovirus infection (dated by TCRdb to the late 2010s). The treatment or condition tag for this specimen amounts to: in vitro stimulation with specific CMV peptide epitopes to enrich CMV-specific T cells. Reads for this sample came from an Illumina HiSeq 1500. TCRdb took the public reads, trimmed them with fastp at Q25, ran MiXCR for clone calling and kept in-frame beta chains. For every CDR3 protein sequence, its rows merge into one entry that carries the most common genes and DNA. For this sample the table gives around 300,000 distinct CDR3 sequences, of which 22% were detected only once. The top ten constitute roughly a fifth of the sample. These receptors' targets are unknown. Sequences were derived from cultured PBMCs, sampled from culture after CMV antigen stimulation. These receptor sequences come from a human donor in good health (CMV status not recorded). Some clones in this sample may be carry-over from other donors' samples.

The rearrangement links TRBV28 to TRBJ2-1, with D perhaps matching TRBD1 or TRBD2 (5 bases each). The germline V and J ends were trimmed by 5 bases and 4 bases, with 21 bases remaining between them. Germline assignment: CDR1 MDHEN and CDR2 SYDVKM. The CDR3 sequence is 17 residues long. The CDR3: CASSLNPHPGGYNEQFF. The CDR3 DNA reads TGTGCCAGCAGTCTCAACCCTCACCCTGGGGGTTACAATGAGCAGTTCTTC.

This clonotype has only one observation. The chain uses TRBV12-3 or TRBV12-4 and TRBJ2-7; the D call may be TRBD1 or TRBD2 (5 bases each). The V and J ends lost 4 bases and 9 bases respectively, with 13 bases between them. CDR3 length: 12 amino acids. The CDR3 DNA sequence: TGTGCCAGCAGTTCCGGGGCAGGTAGGCAGTACGTC. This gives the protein CASSSGAGRQYV.

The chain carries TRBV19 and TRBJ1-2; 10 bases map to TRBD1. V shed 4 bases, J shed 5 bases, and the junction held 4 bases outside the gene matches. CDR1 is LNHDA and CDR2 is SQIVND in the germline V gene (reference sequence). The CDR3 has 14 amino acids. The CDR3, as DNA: TGTGCCAGTAGTACCCGGGACAGGGGATATGGCTACACCTTC. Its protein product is CASSTRDRGYGYTF.

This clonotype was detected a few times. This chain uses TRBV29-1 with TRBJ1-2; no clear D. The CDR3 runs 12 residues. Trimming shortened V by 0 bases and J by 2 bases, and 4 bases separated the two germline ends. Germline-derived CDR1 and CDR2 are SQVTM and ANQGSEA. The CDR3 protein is CSVEEANYGYTF. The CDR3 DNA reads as TGCAGCGTTGAAGAGGCGAACTATGGCTACACCTTC.

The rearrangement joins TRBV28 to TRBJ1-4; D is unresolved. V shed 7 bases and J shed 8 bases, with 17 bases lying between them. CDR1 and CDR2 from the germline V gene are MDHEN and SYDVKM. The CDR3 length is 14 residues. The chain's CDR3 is CASTQEGADEKLFF. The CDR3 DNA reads TGTGCCAGCACCCAGGAGGGCGCGGACGAAAAACTGTTTTTT.

This CDR3 reads CATDQEGNTGELFF. The CDR3 DNA reads TGTGCCACTGACCAGGAGGGAAACACCGGGGAGCTGTTTTTT. V usage is TRBV15 and J usage is TRBJ2-2, with TRBD2 as a possible D gene (6 bases). CDR3 size: 14 residues. The V gene's germline CDR1 is LNHNV and CDR2 YYDKDF (reference sequence). Trimming took 9 bases from V and 2 from J, leaving 13 bases between them. The whole variable domain, filled in from reference TRBV15 and TRBJ2-2, reads DAMVIQNPRYQVTQFGKPVTLSCSQTLNHNVMYWYQQKSSQAPKLLFHYYDKDFNNEADTPDNFQSRRPNTSFCFLDIRSPGLGDTAMYLCATDQEGNTGELFFGEGSRLTVL.

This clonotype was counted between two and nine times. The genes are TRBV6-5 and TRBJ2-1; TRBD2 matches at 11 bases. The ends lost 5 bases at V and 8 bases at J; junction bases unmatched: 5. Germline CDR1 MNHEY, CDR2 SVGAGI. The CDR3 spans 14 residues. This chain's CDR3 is CASSPGLAAYEQFF. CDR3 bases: TGTGCCAGCAGTCCGGGACTAGCGGCTTATGAGCAGTTCTTC.

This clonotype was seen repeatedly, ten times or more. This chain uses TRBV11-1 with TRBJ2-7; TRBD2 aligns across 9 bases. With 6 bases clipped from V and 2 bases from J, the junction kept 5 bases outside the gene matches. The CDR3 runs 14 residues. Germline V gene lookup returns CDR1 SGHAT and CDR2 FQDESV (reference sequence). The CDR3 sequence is CASSRLADPYEQYF. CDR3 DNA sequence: TGTGCCAGCAGTAGACTAGCGGATCCCTACGAGCAGTACTTC.

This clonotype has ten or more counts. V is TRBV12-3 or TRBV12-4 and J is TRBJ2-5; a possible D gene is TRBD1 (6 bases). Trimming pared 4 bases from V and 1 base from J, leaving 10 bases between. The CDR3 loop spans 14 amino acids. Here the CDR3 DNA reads TGTGCCAGCAGTTCACAGGGAAGCCAAGAGACCCAGTACTTC. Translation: CASSSQGSQETQYF.

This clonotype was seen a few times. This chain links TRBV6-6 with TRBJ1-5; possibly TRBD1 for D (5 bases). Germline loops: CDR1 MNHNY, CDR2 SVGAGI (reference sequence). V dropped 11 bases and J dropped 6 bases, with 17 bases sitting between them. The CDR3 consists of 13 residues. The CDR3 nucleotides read TGTGCCGGGGGGGTGGGAGAAGGTCAGCCCCAGCATTTT. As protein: CAGGVGEGQPQHF.

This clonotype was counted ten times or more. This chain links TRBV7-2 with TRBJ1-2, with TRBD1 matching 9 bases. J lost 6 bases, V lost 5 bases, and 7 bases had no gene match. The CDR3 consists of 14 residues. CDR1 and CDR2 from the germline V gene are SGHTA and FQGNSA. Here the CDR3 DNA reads TGTGCCAGCAGCATACAGGGGGCGGTGAATGGCTACACCTTC. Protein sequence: CASSIQGAVNGYTF.

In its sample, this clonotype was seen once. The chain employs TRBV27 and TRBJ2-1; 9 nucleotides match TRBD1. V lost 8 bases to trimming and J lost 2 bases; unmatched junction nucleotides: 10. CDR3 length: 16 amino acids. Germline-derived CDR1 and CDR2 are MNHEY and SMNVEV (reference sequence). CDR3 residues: CASATRQGVTYNEQFF. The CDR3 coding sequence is TGTGCCAGCGCAACTAGACAGGGGGTAACCTACAATGAGCAGTTCTTC.

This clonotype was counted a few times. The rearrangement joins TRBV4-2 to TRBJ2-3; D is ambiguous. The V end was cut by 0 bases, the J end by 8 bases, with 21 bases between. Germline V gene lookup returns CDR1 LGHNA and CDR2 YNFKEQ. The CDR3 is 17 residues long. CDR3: CASSQDILRPARGTQYF. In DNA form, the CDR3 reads TGTGCCAGCAGCCAAGATATCCTGAGACCTGCTCGAGGTACGCAGTATTTT.

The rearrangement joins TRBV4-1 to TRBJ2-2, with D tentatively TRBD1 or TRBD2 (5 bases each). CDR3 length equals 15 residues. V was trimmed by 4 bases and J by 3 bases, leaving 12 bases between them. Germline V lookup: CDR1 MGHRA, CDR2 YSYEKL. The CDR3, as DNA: TGCGCCAGCAGCCTTCTGGGGGAACACACCGGGGAGCTGTTTTTT. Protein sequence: CASSLLGEHTGELFF.

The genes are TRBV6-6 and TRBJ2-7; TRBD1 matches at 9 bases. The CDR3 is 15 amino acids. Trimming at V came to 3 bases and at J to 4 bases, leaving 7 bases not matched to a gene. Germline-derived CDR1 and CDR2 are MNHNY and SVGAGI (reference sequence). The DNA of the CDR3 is TGTGCCAGCAGTTATCCGGGACAGGGAATATACGAGCAGTACGTC. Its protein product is CASSYPGQGIYEQYV.

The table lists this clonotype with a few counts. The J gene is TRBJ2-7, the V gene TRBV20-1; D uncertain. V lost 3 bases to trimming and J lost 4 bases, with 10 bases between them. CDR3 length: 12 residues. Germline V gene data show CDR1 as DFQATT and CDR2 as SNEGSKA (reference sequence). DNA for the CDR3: TGCAGTGCTAGTATGAGGTATTACGAGCAGTACTTC. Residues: CSASMRYYEQYF.

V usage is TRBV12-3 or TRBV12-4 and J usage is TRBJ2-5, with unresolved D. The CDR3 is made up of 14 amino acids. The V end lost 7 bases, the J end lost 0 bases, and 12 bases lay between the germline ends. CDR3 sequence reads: CASTAPGNQETQYF. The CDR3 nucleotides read TGTGCCAGCACTGCCCCAGGCAACCAAGAGACCCAGTACTTC.

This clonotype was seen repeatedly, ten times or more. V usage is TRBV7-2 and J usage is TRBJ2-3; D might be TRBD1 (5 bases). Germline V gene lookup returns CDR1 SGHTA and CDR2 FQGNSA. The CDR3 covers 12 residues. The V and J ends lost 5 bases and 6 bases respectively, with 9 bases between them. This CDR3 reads CASSPGFDTQYF. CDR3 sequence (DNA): TGTGCCAGCAGCCCAGGGTTCGATACGCAGTATTTT.